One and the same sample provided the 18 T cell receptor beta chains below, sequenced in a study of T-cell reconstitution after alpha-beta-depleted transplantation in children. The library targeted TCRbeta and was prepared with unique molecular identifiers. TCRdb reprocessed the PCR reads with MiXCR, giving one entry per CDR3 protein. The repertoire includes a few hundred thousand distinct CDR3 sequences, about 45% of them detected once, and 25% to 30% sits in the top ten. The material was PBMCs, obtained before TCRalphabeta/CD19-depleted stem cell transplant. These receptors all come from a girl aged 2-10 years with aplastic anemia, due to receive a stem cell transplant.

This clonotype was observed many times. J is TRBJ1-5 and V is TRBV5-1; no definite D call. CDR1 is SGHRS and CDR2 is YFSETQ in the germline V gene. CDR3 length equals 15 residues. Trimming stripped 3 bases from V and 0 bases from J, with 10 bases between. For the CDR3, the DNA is TGCGCCAGCAGCTCTTCCCCCGATAGCAATCAGCCCCAGCATTTT. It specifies CASSSSPDSNQPQHF.

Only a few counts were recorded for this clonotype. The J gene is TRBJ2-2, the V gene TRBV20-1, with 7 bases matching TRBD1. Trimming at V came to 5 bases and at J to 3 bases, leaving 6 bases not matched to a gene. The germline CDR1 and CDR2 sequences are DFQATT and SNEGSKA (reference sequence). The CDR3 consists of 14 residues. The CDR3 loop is CSASRQGDTGELFF. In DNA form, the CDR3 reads TGCAGTGCTTCTAGACAGGGAGACACCGGGGAGCTGTTTTTT.

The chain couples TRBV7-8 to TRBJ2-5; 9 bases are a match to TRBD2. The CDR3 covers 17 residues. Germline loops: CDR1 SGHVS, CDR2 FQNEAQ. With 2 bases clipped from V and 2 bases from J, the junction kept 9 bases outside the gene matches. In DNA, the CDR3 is TGTGCCAGCAGCTTAAGGAGGGCGGGGGGGACTCAAGAGACCCAGTACTTC. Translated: CASSLRRAGGTQETQYF.

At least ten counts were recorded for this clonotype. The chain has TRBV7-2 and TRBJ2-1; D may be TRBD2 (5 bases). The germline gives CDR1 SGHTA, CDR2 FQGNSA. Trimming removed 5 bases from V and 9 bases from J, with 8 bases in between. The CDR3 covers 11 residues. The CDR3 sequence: CASSGGGEQFF. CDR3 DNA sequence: TGTGCCAGCAGCGGAGGAGGTGAGCAGTTCTTC.

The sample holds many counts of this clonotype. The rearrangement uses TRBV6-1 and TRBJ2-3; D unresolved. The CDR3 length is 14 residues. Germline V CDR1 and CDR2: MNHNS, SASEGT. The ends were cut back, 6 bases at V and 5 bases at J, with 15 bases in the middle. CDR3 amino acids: CASRGTQMGDTQYF. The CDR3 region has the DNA TGTGCCAGCAGAGGAACACAAATGGGAGATACGCAGTATTTT.

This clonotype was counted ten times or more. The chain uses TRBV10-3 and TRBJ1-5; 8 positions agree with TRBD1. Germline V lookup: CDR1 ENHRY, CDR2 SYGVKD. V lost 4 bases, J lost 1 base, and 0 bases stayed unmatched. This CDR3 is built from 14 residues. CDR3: CAISGTGSNQPQHF. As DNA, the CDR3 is TGTGCCATCAGTGGGACAGGGAGCAATCAGCCCCAGCATTTT.

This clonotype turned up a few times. CDR3 nucleotides: TGCGCCAGCAGGTGGACGGCGGGAGAGGGTGAGCAGTTCTTC. It translates to CASRWTAGEGEQFF. V gene TRBV5-1 combines with J gene TRBJ2-1; 7 positions agree with TRBD2. Germline V lookup: CDR1 SGHRS, CDR2 YFSETQ. After removal of 5 bases from V and 9 bases from J, the junction contained 11 bases not matched to a gene. The CDR3 is made up of 14 amino acids.

In DNA, the CDR3 is TGTGCCAGCAGCTTAAAACAGGGTGAACAGCCCCAGCATTTT. Translating gives CASSLKQGEQPQHF. The chain links TRBV7-4 to TRBJ1-5; D is possibly TRBD1 (6 bases). The V and J ends lost 2 bases and 7 bases respectively, with 12 bases between them. Germline loops: CDR1 SGHVT, CDR2 SQSDAQ. The CDR3 extends over 14 amino acids.

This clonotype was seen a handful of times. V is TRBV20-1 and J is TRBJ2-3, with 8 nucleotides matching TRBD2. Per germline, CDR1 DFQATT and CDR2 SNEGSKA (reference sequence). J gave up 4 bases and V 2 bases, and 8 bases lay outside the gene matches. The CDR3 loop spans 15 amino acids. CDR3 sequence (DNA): TGCAGTGCTAGAAGTAGCGGGACTGCGGCAGATACGCAGTATTTT. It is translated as CSARSSGTAADTQYF.

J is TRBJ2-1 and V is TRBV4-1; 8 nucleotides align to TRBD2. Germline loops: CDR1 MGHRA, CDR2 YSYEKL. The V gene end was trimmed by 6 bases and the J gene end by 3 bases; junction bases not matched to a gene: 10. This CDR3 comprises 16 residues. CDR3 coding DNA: TGCGCCAGCAGAAACTACGCGGGGGGTGACTACAATGAGCAGTTCTTC. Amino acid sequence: CASRNYAGGDYNEQFF.

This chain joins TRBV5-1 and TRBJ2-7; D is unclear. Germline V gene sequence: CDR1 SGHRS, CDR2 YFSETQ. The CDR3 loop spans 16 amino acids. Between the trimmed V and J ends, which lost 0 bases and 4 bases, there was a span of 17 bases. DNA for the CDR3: TGCGCCAGCAGCTTGGCGAGCGTCCTTGGTTCTTACGAGCAGTACTTC. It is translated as CASSLASVLGSYEQYF.

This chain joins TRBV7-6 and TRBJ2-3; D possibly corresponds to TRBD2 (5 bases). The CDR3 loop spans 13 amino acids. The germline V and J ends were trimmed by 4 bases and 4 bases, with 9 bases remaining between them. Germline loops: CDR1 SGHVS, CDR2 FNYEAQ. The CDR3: CASSSQLADTQYF. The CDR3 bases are TGTGCCAGCAGCTCCCAACTAGCAGATACGCAGTATTTT.

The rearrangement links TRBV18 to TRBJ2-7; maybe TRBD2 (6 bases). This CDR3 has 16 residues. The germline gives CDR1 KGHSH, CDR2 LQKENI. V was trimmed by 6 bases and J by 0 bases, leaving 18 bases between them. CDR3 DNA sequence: TGTGCCAGCTCCCCTACCTGGGGGGAGAGCTCCTACGAGCAGTACTTC. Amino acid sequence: CASSPTWGESSYEQYF.

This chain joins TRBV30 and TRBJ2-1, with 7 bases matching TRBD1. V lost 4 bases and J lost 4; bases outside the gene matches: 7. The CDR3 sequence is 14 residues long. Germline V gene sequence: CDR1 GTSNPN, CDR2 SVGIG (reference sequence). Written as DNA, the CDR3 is TGTGCCTGGACCCCGGGACAGCTATACAATGAGCAGTTCTTC. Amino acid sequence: CAWTPGQLYNEQFF.

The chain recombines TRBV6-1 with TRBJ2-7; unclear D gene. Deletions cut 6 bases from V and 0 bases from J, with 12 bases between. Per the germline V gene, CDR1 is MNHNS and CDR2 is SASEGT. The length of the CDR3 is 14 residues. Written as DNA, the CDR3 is TGTGCCAGCAGCTTGACACCAGGCTCCTACGAGCAGTACTTC. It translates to CASSLTPGSYEQYF.

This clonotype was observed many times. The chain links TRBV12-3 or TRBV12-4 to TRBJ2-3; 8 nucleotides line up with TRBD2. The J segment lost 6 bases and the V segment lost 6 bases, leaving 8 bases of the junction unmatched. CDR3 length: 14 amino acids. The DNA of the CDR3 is TGTGCCAGCAGCACTAGCGGACCGAAGGATACGCAGTATTTT. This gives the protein CASSTSGPKDTQYF.

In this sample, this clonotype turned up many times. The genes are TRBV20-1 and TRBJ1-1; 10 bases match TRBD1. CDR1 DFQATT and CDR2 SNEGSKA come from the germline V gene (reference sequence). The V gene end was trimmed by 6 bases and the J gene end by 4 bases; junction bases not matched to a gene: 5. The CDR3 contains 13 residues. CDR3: CSAVDRGFTEAFF. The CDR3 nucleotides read TGCAGTGCCGTGGACAGGGGGTTCACTGAAGCTTTCTTT.

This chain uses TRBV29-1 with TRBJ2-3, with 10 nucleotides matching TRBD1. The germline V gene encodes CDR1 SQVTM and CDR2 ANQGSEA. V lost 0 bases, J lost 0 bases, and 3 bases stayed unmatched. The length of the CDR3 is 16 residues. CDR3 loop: CSVEEPTGGSTDTQYF. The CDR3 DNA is TGCAGCGTTGAAGAACCGACAGGGGGCAGCACAGATACGCAGTATTTT.